Below, 3 T cell receptor beta chains from the same sample are listed, as sequenced in a study of early T cells in non-severe SARS-CoV-2 infection. TCRdb redid the calling of the 5' RACE reads with MiXCR, one entry per CDR3 protein. The data contain roughly 88,000 distinct CDR3 sequences, around 13% of them singletons. The sample taken for sequencing was whole blood. These receptor sequences come from an adult who was a healthcare worker with PCR-confirmed SARS-CoV-2 infection or an uninfected control (not recorded which).

This sequence joins TRBV7-8 and TRBJ1-1, with 11 nucleotides matching TRBD1. J gave up 4 bases and V 4 bases, and 8 bases lay outside the gene matches. The CDR3 extends over 16 amino acids. Per the germline V gene, CDR1 is SGHVS and CDR2 is FQNEAQ. The CDR3 loop is CASSSLTGTGGTEAFF. The CDR3 DNA follows: TGTGCCAGCAGCTCCCTAACCGGGACAGGGGGCACTGAAGCTTTCTTT.

The chain links TRBV11-2 to TRBJ1-6; the D is unclear. Germline V lookup: CDR1 SGHAT, CDR2 FQNNGV. V was shortened by 3 bases and J by 7 bases, with 7 bases between the two germline ends. This CDR3 comprises 13 residues. CDR3 nucleotides: TGTGCCAGCAGCTTGAACTTGAATTCACCCCTCCACTTT. It specifies CASSLNLNSPLHF.

This clonotype was seen a few times. At one of its ends the junction is not consistent with the germline gene, which may arise from a read error. The chain has TRBV7-7 and TRBJ2-7, with 7 bases fitting TRBD1. The CDR3 runs 15 residues. Germline values: CDR1 SSHAT, CDR2 FNYEAQ (reference sequence). The CDR3 is CASSPSQQGIGEQYF. The CDR3 DNA sequence: TGTGCTAGCAGCCCAAGTCAACAGGGGATAGGGGAGCAGTACTTC.